This T cell receptor beta chain comes out of a study of blood T cell repertoires in COVID-19. Study summary: From the United States, Italy and Spain came samples of acute and convalescent COVID-19. Sample material is recorded as cDNA or gDNA derived from T cells, B-cell-depleted T cells, or PBMCs.

Authors' data handling: It was from reference gene primer amplification that nucleated cell counts were estimated. Method: immunoSEQ multiplex PCR; TCRdb's copy keeps in-frame clones and lacks some. The DNA was the basis for D and trimming; V, J and clone size are from that table. This sample carries about 100,000 clones, around nine tenths of them seen once, and the ten largest clones take around 5.7%. This CDR3 has 15 residues. V trimming: 3 bases; J trimming: 6 bases; junction bases outside the gene matches: 8. Germline lookup yields CDR1 ENHRY and CDR2 SYGVKD. Sequencing was performed on peripheral blood. The genes are TRBV10-3 and TRBJ2-1, with 7 bases that match TRBD2. This receptor was obtained from a man between 65 and 85 years old with acute or convalescent COVID-19. Here the CDR3 reads CAISDKGGGSNEQFF. The CDR3 DNA reads TGTGCCATCAGTGATAAGGGCGGGGGATCCAATGAGCAGTTCTTC.